This T cell receptor beta chain was obtained from a study of T cell responses to AZD1222 COVID-19 vaccine. This table comes from immunoSEQ multiplex PCR, and its TCRdb copy is limited to in-frame clones, with some not included. The sample lists roughly 97,000 clones, about 88% occurring once. The CDR3 is 15 residues long. CDR1 and CDR2 from the germline V gene are LGHNA and YSLEER. V lost 4 bases to trimming and J lost 7 bases, with 16 bases between them. This receptor was obtained from an adult in good health. This chain connects TRBV4-3 to TRBJ1-4; D not certain. The source material was peripheral blood, sampled on day 0 of AZD1222 vaccination. CDR3 protein: CASSPRRGLAEKLFF. The CDR3 DNA reads as TGCGCCAGCAGCCCCCGTCGGGGATTGGCTGAAAAACTGTTTTTT.